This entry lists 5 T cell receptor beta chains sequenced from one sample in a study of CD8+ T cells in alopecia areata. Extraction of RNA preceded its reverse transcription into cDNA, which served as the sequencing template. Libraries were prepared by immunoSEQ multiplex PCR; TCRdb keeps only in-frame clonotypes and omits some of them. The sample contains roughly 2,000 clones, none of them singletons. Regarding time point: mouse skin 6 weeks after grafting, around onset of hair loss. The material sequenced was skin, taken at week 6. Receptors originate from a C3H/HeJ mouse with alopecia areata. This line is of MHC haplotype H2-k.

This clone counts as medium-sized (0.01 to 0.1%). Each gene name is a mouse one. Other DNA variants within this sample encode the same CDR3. The CDR3 bases that were read are TGTGCCAGCAGCCGGGACAGGACAAACTCC. Its protein is CASSRDRTNS. The complete CDR3 reads CASSRDRTNSDYTF. The chain combines TRBV19 with TRBJ1-2; 8 bases map to TRBD1. Coverage ceases 4 residues before the CDR3 finishes, and the germline J gene fills in the end. The CDR3 totals 14 residues. Germline V CDR1 and CDR2: FNHDT, SITEND (reference sequence). V lost 5 bases, J lost 0 bases, and 3 bases stayed unmatched.

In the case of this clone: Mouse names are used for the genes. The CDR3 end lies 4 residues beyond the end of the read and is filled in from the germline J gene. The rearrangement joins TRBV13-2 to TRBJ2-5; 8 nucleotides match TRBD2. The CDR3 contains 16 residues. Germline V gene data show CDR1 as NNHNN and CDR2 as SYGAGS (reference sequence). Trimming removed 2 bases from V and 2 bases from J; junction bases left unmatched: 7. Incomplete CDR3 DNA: TGTGCCAGCGGTGAGGCCTGGGGGGCGCCCCAAGAC. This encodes CASGEAWGAPQD. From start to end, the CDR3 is CASGEAWGAPQDTQYF.

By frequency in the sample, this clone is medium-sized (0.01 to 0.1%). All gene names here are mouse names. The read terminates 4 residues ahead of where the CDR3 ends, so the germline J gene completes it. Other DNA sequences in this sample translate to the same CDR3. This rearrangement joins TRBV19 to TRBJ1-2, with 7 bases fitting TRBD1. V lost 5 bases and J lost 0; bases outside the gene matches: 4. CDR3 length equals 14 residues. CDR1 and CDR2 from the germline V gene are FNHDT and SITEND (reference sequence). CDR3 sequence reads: CASSRDSANSDYTF. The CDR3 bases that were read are TGTGCCAGCAGCCGGGACAGTGCAAACTCC.

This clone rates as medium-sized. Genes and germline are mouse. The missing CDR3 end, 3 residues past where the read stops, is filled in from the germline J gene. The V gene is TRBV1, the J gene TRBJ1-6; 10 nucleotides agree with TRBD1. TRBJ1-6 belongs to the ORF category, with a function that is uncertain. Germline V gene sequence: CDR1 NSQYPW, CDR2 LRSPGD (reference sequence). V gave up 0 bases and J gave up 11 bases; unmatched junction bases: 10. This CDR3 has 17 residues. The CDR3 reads CTCSAERTGGPPPPLYF. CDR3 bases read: TGCACCTGCAGTGCAGAGAGGACAGGGGGGCCCCCACCGCCC.

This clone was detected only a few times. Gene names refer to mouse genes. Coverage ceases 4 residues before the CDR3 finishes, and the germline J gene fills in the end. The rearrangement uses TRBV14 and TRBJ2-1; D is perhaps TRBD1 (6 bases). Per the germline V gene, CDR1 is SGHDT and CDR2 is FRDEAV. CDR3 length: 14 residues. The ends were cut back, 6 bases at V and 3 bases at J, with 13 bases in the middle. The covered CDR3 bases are TGTGCCAGCACCCACGGACAGATCTATGCT. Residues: CASTHGQIYA. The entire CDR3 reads CASTHGQIYAEQFF.